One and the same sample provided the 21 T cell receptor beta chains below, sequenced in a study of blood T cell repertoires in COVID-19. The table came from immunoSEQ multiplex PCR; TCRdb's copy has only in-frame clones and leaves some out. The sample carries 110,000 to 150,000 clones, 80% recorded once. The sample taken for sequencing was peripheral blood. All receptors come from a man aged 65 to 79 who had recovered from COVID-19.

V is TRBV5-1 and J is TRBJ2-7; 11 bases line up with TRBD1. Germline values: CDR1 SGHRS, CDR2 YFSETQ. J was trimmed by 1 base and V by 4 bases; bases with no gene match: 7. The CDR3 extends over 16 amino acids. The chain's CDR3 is CASSPDRGQLSYEQYF. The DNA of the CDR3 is TGCGCCAGCAGCCCGGACAGGGGGCAACTATCCTACGAGCAGTACTTC.

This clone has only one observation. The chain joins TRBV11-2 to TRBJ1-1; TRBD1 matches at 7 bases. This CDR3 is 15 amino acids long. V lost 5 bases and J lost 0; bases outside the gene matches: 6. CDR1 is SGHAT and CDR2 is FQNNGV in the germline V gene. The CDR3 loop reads CASSLGQIMNTEAFF. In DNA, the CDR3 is TGTGCCAGCAGCCTGGGACAGATTATGAACACTGAAGCTTTCTTT.

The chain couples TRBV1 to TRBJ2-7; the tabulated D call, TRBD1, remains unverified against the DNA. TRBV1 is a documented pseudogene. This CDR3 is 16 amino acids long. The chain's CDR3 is CTSSQDLFVQFYEQYF. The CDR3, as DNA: TGCACCAGCAGCCAAGATCTGTTCGTACAGTTTTACGAGCAGTACTTC.

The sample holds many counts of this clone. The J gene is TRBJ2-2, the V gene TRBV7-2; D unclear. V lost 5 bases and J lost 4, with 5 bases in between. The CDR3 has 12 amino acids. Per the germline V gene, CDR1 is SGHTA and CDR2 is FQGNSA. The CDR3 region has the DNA TGTGCCAGCAGCCGGAGCACCGGGGAGCTGTTTTTT. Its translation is CASSRSTGELFF.

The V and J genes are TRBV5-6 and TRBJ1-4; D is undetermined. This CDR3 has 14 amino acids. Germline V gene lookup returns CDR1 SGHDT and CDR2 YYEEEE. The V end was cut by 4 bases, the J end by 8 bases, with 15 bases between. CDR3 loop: CASSQSGQGEKLFF. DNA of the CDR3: TGTGCCAGCAGCCAAAGCGGGCAAGGGGAAAAACTGTTTTTT. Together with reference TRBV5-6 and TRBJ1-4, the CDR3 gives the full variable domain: DAGVTQSPTHLIKTRGQQVTLRCSPKSGHDTVSWYQQALGQGPQFIFQYYEEEERQRGNFPDRFSGHQFPNYSSELNVNALLLGDSALYLCASSQSGQGEKLFFGSGTQLSVL.

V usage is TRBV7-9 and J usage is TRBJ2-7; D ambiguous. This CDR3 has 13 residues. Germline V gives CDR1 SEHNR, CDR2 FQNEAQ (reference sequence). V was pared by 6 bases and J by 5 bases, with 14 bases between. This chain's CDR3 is CASRPLVSDEQYF. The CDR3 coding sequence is TGTGCCAGCAGGCCTCTAGTTTCCGACGAGCAGTACTTC.

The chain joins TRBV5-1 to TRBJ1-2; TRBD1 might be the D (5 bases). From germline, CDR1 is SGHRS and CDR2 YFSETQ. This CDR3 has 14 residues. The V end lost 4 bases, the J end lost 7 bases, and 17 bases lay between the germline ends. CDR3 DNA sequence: TGCGCCAGCAGCACTGGAGTCGGGCAGGGTGGCTACACCTTC. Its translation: CASSTGVGQGGYTF.

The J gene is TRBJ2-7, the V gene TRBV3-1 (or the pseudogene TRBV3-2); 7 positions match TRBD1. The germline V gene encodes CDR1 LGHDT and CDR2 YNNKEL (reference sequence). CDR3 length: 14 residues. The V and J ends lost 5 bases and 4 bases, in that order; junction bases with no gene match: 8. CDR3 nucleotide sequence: TGTGCCAGCAGCATAGAAAAGGGACAGTACGAGCAGTACTTC. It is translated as CASSIEKGQYEQYF.

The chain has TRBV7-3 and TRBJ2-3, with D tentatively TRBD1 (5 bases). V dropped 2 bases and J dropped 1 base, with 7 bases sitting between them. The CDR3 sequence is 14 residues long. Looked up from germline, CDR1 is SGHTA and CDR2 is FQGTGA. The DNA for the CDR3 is TGTGCCAGCAGCTTACTAGGGGGCACAGATACGCAGTATTTT. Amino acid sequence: CASSLLGGTDTQYF.

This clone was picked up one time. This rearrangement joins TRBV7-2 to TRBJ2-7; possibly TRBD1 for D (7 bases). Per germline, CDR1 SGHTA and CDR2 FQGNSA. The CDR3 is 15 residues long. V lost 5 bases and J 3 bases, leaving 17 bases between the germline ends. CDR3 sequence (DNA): TGTGCCAGCAGCCCAAGGGGGCGGGGCGACTACGAGCAGTACTTC. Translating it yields CASSPRGRGDYEQYF.

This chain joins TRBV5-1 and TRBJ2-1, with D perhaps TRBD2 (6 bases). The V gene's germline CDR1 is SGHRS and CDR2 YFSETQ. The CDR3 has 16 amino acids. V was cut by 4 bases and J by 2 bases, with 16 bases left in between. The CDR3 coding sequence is TGCGCCAGCAGCCTGACTAGTTTTTCGGCCTACAATGAGCAGTTCTTC. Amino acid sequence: CASSLTSFSAYNEQFF.

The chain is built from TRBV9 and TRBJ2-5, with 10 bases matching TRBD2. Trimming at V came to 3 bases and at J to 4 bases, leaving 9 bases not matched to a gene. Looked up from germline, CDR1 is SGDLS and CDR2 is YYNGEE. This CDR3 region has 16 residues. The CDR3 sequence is CASSAGEREGRETQYF. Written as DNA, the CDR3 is TGTGCCAGCAGCGCCGGTGAGCGGGAGGGCCGAGAGACCCAGTACTTC.

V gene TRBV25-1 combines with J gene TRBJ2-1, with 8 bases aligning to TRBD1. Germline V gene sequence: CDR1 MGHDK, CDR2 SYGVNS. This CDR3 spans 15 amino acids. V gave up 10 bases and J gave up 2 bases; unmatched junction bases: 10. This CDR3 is CATTKQGGPYNEQFF. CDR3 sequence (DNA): TGTGCCACCACAAAACAGGGGGGCCCCTACAATGAGCAGTTCTTC. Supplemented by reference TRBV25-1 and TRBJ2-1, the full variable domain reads EADIYQTPRYLVIGTGKKITLECSQTMGHDKMYWYQQDPGMELHLIHYSYGVNSTEKGDLSSESTVSRIRTEHFPLTLESARPSHTSQYLCATTKQGGPYNEQFFGPGTRLTVL.

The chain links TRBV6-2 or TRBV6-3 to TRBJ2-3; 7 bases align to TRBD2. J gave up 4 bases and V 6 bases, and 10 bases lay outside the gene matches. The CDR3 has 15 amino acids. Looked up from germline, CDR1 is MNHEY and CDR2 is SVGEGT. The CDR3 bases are TGTGCCAGCAGCATCGTAGGCGGGAGCCCAGATACGCAGTATTTT. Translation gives CASSIVGGSPDTQYF.

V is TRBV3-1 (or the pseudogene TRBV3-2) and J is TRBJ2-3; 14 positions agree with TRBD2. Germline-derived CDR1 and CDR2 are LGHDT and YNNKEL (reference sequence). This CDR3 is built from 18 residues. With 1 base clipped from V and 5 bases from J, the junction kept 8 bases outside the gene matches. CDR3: CASSQVRGLAGVLDTQYF. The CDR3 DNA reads TGTGCCAGCAGCCAAGTCAGGGGACTAGCGGGAGTGCTAGATACGCAGTATTTT.

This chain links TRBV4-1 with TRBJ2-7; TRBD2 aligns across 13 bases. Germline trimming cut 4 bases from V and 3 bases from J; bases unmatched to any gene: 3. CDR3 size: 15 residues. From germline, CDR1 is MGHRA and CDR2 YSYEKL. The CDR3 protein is CASSPGTSGNYEQYF. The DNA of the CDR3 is TGCGCCAGCAGCCCTGGGACTAGCGGGAACTACGAGCAGTACTTC.

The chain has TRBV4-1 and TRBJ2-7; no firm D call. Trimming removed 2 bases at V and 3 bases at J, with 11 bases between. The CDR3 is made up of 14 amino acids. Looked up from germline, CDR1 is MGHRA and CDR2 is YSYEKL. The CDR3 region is CASSQPSRRYEQYF. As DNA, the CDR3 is TGCGCCAGCAGCCAACCTTCCAGGCGCTACGAGCAGTACTTC.

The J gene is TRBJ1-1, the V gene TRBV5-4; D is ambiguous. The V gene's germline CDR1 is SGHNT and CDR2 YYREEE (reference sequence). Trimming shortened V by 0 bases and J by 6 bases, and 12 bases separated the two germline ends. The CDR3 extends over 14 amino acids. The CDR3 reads CASSLDREGPEAFF. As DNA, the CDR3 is TGTGCCAGCAGCTTGGATCGGGAGGGCCCTGAAGCTTTCTTT.

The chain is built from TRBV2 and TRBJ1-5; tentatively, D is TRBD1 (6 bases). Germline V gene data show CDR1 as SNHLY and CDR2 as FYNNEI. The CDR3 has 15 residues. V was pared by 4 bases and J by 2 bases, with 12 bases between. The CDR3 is CASSGDTRGNQPQHF. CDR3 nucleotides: TGTGCCAGCAGTGGGGACACCAGGGGCAATCAGCCCCAGCATTTT.

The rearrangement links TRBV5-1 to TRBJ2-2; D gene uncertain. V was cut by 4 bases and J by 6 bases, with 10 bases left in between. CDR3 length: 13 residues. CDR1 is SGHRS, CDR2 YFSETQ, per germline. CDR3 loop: CASSPDQAGELFF. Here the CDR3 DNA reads TGCGCCAGCAGCCCTGACCAGGCCGGGGAGCTGTTTTTT.

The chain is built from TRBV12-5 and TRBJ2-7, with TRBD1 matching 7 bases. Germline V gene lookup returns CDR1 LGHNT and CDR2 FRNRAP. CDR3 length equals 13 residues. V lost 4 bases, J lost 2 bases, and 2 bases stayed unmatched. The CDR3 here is CASGSGTAYEQYF. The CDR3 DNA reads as TGTGCTAGTGGTTCGGGGACAGCCTACGAGCAGTACTTC.